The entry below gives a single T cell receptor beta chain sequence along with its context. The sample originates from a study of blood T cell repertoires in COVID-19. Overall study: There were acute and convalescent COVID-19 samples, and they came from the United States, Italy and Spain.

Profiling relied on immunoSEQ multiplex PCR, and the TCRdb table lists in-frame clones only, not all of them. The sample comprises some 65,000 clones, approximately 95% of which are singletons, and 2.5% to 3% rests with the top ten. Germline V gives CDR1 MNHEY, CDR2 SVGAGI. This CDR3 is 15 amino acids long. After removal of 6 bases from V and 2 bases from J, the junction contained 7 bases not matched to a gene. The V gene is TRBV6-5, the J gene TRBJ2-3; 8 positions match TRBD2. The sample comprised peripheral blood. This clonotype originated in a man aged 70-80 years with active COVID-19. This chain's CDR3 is CASRSRGAVTDTQYF. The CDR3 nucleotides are TGTGCCAGCAGATCGCGGGGGGCAGTCACAGATACGCAGTATTTT.